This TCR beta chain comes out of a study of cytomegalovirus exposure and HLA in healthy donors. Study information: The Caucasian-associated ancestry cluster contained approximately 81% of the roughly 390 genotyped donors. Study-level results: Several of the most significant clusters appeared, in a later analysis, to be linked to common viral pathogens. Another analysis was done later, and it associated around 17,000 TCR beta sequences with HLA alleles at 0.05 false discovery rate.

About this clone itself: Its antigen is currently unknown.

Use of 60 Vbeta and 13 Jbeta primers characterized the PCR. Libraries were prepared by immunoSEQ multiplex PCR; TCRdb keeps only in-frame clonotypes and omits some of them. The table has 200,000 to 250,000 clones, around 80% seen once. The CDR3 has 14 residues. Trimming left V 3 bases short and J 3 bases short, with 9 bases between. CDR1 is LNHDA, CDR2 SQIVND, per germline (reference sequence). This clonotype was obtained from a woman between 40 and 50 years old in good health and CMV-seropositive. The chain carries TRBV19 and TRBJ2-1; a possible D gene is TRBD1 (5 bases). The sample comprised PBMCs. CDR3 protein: CASSMGDSYNEQFF. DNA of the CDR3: TGTGCCAGTAGTATGGGTGACAGCTACAATGAGCAGTTCTTC.